Following are 6 T cell receptor beta chains from one sample sequenced in a study of regulatory T cells in long-lasting Graves disease. Time point specified: newly diagnosed GD, antithyroid drugs for less than 3 months. There was RNA extracted from PBMCs, and the TCR library was made from it. TCR beta libraries were built with iRepertoire HTBI primers and Arm-PCR of CDR3 regions. TCRdb redid the calling of the multiplex PCR reads with MiXCR, one entry per CDR3 protein. This sample carries some 350,000 distinct CDR3 sequences, about 17% of them seen once, and the ten largest clones take just over 20%. These data were likewise used in another study, on T cells in Graves' hyperthyroidism and ophthalmopathy.

Specimen: peripheral blood mononuclear cells (PBMCs), collected at new diagnosis, from a patient treated with antithyroid drugs. The receptors were sampled from a young woman with Graves disease.

Written as DNA, the CDR3 is TGTGCCAGCAGCTCCGGGACTAGCGGGAGGGCAGATACGCAGTATTTT. Protein: CASSSGTSGRADTQYF. The rearrangement uses TRBV11-2 and TRBJ2-3; 16 bases fit TRBD2. This CDR3 has 16 amino acids. Per the germline V gene, CDR1 is SGHAT and CDR2 is FQNNGV. V dropped 4 bases and J dropped 4; count of bases not matched to a gene: 2.

This clonotype has a count of ten or more. CDR3 protein: CASSFRDVKDTQYF. The CDR3 bases are TGTGCCAGCAGCTTCCGGGACGTGAAAGATACGCAGTATTTT. The genes are TRBV11-1 and TRBJ2-3; D may correspond to TRBD1 or TRBD2 (5 bases each). The CDR3 covers 14 residues. V was trimmed by 3 bases and J by 5 bases, leaving 12 bases between them. From germline, CDR1 is SGHAT and CDR2 FQDESV (reference sequence).

Regarding this clonotype: A much larger clone differs from this one at a single base, so this may be a read error. Since the CDR3 does not end with the conserved phenylalanine or tryptophan, this likely comes from a read error. This chain uses TRBV29-1 with TRBJ1-5, with 7 bases identical to TRBD1. J was trimmed by 2 bases and V by 4 bases; bases with no gene match: 2. Germline V lookup: CDR1 SQVTM, CDR2 ANQGSEA. The CDR3 has 13 amino acids. The CDR3 nucleotides read TGCAGCGTTGGACAGGGCGGCAATCAGCCCCAGCATTCT. This codes for CSVGQGGNQPQHS.

The table lists this clonotype with many counts. The chain is built from TRBV20-1 and TRBJ2-1, with 13 nucleotides matching TRBD2. The germline V gene has CDR1 DFQATT and CDR2 SNEGSKA (reference sequence). The length of the CDR3 is 15 residues. V trimming: 4 bases; J trimming: 6 bases; junction bases outside the gene matches: 6. In DNA form, the CDR3 reads TGCAGTGCTATCCCACTAGCGGGGGGGCGCAATGAGCAGTTCTTC. This sequence encodes CSAIPLAGGRNEQFF.

This clonotype was seen many times. The V and J genes are TRBV6-6 and TRBJ2-7, with 9 bases identical to TRBD1. The J segment lost 11 bases and the V segment lost 0 bases, leaving 11 bases of the junction unmatched. This CDR3 region has 15 residues. Germline-derived CDR1 and CDR2 are MNHNY and SVGAGI (reference sequence). This chain's CDR3 is CASSYSSLWDRDKYF. The CDR3 DNA follows: TGTGCCAGCAGTTACTCGTCGTTATGGGACAGGGATAAGTACTTC.

At least ten counts were recorded for this clonotype. The J gene is TRBJ1-5, the V gene TRBV6-1; D call uncertain. Trimming left V 2 bases short and J 4 bases short, with 12 bases between. This CDR3 contains 15 residues. CDR1 and CDR2 from the germline V gene are MNHNS and SASEGT. The CDR3 protein is CASSENRGTNQPQHF. The CDR3 DNA reads as TGTGCCAGCAGTGAAAATCGCGGTACGAATCAGCCCCAGCATTTT.